This is a list of T cell receptor beta chains from one sample in a study of cytomegalovirus exposure and HLA in healthy donors. Method: immunoSEQ multiplex PCR; TCRdb's copy keeps in-frame clones and lacks some. The sample records under 200,000 clones, over 75% being singletons. Material for sequencing was PBMCs. Every receptor here comes from a woman aged 45 to 65 in good health and CMV-seronegative. Both conserved end residues are part of each CDR3. Fields, in order: CDR3 DNA, CDR3 protein, J gene, D gene, clone size, V gene. A D gene is named only where the DNA matches it firmly. Clone size is given for some rows only: seen once, a few or many times, or a class if the clone is expanded.

TGCAGCGTTGAAGATGAAGGACAGGGCTTGACCACCGGGGAGCTGTTTTTT CSVEDEGQGLTTGELFF TRBJ2-2 TRBD1 - TRBV29-1
TGTGCCAGCAGCAGTAGCAGGGAAGACACTGAAGCTTTCTTT CASSSSREDTEAFF TRBJ1-1 - - TRBV11-3
TGTGCCATCAGTGCACAGGGTAATCAGCCCCAGCATTTT CAISAQGNQPQHF TRBJ1-5 - - TRBV10-3
TGTGCCAGCAGCTGGGACAGGGTCCCCTATGGCTACACCTTC CASSWDRVPYGYTF TRBJ1-2 TRBD1 few TRBV7-2
TGTGCCAGCAGCCCTCGGACAGCTCCGGACACTGAAGCTTTCTTT CASSPRTAPDTEAFF TRBJ1-1 - - TRBV7-8
TGTGCCAGCAGTTTATTTGGGGGTAGTTTGTGGGAGGGCCCGTACAATGAGCAGTTCTTC CASSLFGGSLWEGPYNEQFF TRBJ2-1 TRBD2 - TRBV28
TGTGCCATCAGTGATCGGGACAGCAAAGTCACTGAAGCTTTCTTT CAISDRDSKVTEAFF TRBJ1-1 TRBD1 - TRBV10-3
TGCGCCAGCAGCCAAGGGACTCGGGAGACCCAGTACTTC CASSQGTRETQYF TRBJ2-5 - - TRBV4-1
TGTGCCAGCAGTCCGTACGTACTACGGGGCACTGAAGCTTTCTTT CASSPYVLRGTEAFF TRBJ1-1 - once TRBV28
TGCGCCAGCAGCGGAAACAGGGCTGCTAACACCATATATTTT CASSGNRAANTIYF TRBJ1-3 - - TRBV4-1
TGTGCCAGCAGCTTACCCTGGCAGGGCAATGAGCAGTTCTTC CASSLPWQGNEQFF TRBJ2-1 - - TRBV7-6